This T cell receptor beta chain was recovered during a study of graft-versus-host responses after intestinal transplantation. Looking at the study overall: Transplants were multivisceral, liver-intestinal, or isolated intestinal.

CDR3 size: 15 residues. After removal of 3 bases from V and 4 bases from J, the junction contained 6 bases not matched to a gene. CDR1 and CDR2 from the germline V gene are MNHEY and SMNVEV (reference sequence). About this clone itself: Its matching antigen is unknown.

Profiled with immunoSEQ multiplex PCR; TCRdb holds only in-frame clones, not every one. The sample holds approximately 90,000 clones, under 95% seen once. The sequence came from a human donor who received an intestinal transplant. The specimen was unstimulated CD8+ T cells sorted from spleen or lymph node cells, collected before intestinal transplant. V is TRBV27 and J is TRBJ2-7; 10 nucleotides agree with TRBD1. The CDR3 protein is CASSFRDRGLYEQYF. The CDR3 DNA reads as TGTGCCAGCAGTTTCCGAGACAGGGGGCTTTACGAGCAGTACTTC.